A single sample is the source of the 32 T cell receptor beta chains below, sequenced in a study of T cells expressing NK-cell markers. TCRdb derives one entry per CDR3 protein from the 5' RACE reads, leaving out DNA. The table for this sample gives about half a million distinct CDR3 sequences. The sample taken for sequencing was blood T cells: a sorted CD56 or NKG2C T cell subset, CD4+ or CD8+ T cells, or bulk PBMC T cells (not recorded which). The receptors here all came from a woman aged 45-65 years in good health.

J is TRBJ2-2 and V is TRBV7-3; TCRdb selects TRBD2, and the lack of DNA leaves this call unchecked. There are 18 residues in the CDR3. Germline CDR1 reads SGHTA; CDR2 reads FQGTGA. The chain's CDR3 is CASSKRGSGSANTGELFF.

CDR3 sequence: CASSPRTGYGYTF. The gene calls are TRBV19 and TRBJ1-2; the TCRdb D gene call, TRBD1, has no DNA to confirm it. Per the germline V gene, CDR1 is LNHDA and CDR2 is SQIVND (reference sequence). This CDR3 is 13 amino acids long.

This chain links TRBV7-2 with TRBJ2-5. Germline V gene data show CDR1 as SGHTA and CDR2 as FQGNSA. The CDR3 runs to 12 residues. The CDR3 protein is CASSQLRETQYF.

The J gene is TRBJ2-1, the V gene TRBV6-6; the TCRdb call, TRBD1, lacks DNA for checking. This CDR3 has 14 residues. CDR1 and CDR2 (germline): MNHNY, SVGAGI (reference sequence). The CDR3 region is CASSYSRQGGGQFF.

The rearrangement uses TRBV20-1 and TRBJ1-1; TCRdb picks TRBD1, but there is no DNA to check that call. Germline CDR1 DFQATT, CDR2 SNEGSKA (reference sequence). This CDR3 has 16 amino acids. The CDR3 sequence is CSASGTGIVTNTEAFF.

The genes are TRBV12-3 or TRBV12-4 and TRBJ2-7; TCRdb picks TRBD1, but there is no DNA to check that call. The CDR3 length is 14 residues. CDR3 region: CASTDSGTAYEQYF.

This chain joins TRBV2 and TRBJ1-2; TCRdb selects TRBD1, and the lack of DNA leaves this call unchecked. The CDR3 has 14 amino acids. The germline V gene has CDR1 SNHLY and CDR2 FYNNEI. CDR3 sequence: CASRVDTRGSGYTF.

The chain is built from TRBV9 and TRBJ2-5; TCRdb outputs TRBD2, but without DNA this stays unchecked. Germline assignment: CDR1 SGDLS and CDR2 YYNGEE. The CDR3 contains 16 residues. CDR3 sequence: CASSVGSGRYQETQYF.

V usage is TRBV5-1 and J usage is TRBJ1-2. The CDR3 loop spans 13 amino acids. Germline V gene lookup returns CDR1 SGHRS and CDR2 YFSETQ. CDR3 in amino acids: CASSESGTYGYTF.

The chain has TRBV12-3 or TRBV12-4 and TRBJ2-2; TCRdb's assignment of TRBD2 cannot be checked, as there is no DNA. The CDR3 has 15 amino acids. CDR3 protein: CASSLSGGPSGELFF.

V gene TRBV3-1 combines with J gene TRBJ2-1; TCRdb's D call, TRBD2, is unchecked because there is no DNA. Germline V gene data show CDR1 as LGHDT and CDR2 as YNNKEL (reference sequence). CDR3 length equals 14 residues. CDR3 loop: CASSQSALDNEQFF.

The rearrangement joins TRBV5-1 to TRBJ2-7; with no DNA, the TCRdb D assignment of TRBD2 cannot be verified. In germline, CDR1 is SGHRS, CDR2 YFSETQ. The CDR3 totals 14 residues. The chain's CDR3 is CASSLEAGRVEQYF.

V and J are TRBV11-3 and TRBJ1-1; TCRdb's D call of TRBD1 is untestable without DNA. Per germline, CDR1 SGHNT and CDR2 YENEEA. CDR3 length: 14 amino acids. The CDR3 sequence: CASDRDRLNTEAFF.

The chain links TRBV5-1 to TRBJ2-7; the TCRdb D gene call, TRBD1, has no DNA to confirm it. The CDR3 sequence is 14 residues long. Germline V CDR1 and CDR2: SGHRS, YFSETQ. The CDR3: CASSEPGQGTEQYF.

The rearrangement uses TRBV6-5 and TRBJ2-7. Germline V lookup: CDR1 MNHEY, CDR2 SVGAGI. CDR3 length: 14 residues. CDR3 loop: CASSYSWTSYEQYF.

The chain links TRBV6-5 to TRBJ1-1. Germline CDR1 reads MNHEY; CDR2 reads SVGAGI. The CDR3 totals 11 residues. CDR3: CASSYKGLAFF.

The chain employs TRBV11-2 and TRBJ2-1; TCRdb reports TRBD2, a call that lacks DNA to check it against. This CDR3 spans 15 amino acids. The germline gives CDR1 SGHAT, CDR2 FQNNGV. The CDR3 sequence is CASSTRGGLYNEQFF.

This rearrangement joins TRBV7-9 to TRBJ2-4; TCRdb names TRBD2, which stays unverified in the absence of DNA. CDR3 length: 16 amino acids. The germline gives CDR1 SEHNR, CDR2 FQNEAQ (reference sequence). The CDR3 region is CASRGLGQREENIQYF.

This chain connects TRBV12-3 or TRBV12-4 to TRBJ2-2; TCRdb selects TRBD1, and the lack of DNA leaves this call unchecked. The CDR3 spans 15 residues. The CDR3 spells CASSFRQGGTGELFF.

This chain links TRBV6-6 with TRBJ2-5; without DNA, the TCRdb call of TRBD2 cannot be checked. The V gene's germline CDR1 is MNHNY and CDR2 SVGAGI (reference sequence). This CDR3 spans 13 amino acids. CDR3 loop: CASTWAGEETQYF.

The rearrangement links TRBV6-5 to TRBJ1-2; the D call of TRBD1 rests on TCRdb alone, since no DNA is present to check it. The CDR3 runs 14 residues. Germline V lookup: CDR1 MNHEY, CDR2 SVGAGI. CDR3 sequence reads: CASSPPGPTYGYTF.

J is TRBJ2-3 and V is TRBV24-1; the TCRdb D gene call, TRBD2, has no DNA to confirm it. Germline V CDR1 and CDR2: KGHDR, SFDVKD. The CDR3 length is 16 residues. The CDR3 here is CATSDPSGKTLDTQYF.

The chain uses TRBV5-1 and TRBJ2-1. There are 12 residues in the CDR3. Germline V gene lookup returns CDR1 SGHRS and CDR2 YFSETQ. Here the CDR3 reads CASQEFGNEQFF.

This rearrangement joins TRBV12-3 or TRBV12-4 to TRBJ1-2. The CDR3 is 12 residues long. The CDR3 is CASTGATGGYTF.

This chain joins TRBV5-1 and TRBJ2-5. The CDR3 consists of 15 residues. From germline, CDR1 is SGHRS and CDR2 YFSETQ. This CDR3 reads CASSSDDGLRETQYF. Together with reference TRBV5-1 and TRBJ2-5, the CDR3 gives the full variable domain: KAGVTQTPRYLIKTRGQQVTLSCSPISGHRSVSWYQQTPGQGLQFLFEYFSETQRNKGNFPGRFSGRQFSNSRSEMNVSTLELGDSALYLCASSSDDGLRETQYFGPGTRLLVL.

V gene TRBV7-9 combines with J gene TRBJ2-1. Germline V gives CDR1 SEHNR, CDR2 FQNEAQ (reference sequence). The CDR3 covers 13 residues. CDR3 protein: CASSLAAAHEQFF.

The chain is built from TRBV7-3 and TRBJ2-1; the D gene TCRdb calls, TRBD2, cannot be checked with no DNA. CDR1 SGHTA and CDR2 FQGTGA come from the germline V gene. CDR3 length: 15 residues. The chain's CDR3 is CASSLKTALHNEQFF.

CDR3 sequence: CSAPGPADTQYF. The rearrangement links TRBV20-1 to TRBJ2-3; the D gene TCRdb calls, TRBD1, cannot be checked with no DNA. Germline-derived CDR1 and CDR2 are DFQATT and SNEGSKA (reference sequence). The CDR3 covers 12 residues.

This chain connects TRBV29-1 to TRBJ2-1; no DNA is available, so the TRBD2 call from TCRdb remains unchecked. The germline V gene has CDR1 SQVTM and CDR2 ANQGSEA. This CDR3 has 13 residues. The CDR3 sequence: CSVLTSGRWEQFF.

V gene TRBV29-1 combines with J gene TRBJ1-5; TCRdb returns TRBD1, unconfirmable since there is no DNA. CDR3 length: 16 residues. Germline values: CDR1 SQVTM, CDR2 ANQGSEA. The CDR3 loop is CSVVLGGQGGNQPQHF.

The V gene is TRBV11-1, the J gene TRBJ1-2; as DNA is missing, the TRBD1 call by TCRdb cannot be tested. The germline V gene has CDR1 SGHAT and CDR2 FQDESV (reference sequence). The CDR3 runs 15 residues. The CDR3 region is CASSLASTGLYGYTF.

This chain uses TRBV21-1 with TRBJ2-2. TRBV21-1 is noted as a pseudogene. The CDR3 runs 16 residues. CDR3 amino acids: CASSNGQTANTGELFF.